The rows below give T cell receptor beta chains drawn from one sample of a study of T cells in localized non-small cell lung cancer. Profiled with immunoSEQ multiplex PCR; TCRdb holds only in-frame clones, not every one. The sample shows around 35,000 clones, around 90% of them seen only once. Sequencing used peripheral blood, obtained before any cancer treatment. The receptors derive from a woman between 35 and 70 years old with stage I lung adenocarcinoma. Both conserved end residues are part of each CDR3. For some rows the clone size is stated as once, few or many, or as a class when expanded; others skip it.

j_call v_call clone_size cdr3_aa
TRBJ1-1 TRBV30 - CAWRGGRLNTEAFF
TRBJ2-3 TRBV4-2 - CASSPDGDTQYF
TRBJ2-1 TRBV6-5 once CASRFARQGVYEQFF
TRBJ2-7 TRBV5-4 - CASSLETGYEQYF
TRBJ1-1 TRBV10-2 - CASSQGGGAFF
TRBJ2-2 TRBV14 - CASSPYTTGELFF
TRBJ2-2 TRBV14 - CASSRDTGAINTGELFF
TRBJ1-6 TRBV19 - CASRTDRDTLHF
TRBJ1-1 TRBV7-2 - CASSLAGKLAEAFF
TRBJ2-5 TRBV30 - CAAGEETQYF
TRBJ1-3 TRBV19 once CASSIYPSGNTIYF
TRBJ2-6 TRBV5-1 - CASRQTGDANVLTF
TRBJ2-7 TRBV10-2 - CASTQSSYEQYF
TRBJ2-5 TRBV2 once CASSGDRGVIETQYF
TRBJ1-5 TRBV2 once CASSGGTGAQPQHF
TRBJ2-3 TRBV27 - CASSRKRGLTDTQYF
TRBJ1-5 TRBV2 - CASTLWVGDQPQHF
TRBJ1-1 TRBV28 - CASSSIRPDQANTEAFF
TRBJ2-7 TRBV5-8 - CASSRAFGQYF
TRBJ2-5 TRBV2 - CASNQRGGRETQYF
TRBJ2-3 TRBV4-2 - CASSQEGGGGRVQYF
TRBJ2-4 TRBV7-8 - CASSFRDRENIQYF
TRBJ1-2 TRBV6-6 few CASLTRDRPHGYTF
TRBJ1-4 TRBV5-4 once CASSFRSGGTNEKLFF
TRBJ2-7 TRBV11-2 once CASSLPGSSYEQYF
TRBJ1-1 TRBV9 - CASSVLGEAEAFF
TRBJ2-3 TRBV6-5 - CASSHRDTDTQYF
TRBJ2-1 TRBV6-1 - CASSRGGDEQFF
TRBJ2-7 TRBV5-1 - CASSVYRDSEQYF
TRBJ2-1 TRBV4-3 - CASSKRWGSSYNEQFF
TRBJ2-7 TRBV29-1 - CSVAPGTGSHEQYF
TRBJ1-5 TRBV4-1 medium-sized CASSQEIGGENQPQHF
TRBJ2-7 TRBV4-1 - CASSQGRGASYEQYF
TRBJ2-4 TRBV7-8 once CASRGLGENIQYF
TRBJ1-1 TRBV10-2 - CASSDPGGTGEAFF
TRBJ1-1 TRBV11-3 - CASSLNEAMLAFF
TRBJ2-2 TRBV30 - CACLLSGGNTGELFF
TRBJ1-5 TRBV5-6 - CASSLMTGALGGNQPQHF
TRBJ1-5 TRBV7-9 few CASSRTGGDFQPQHF
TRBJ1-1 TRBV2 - CASSFRPEQAFF
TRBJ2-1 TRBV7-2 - CASSLERRGEQFF
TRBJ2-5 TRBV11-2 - CASSYTVEETQYF
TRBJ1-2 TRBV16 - CASSQSPLAGYTF
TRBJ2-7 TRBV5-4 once CASSFTPGTGTYEQYF
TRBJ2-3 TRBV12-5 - CASGLLTGPDTQYF